Described below is a single T cell receptor (beta chain) sequence and its context. Its antigen is not known. The CDR3 length is 17 residues. Trimming at V came to 4 bases and at J to 0 bases, leaving 9 bases not matched to a gene. Germline values: CDR1 SGHNT, CDR2 YENEEA. These data originate in a study of shared clonotypes between healthy human individuals. Findings of the study overall: Naive subsets generally exceeded memory subsets in estimated richness.

Original processing notes: Because ImmunoSEQ provided only junction sequences with no quality scores, the filtering differed. Sequenced by immunoSEQ multiplex PCR; TCRdb stores in-frame clones only, minus some. The V and J calls and clone size were taken over from that table, and D and trimming were inferred from the DNA. The sample records about 590,000 clones, less than 97% being singletons. Positive CCR7 selection of CD45RO-negative cells yielded the naive CD8 cells, and terminally differentiated effector memory CD45RA+ cells were excluded. Source material: naive CD8+ T cells sorted from blood. This TCR was recovered from a woman in her thirties in good health. This chain links TRBV11-3 with TRBJ2-5, with 9 bases aligning to TRBD1. The DNA of the CDR3 is TGTGCCAGCAGCTCAGGGGGCGGGACAGGGAACCAAGAGACCCAGTACTTC. Translating gives CASSSGGGTGNQETQYF.